This T cell receptor (beta chain) emerged from a study of identical twins. A universal primer site was incorporated via template switching, and the cDNA contained unique molecular identifiers. One entry per CDR3 protein results from TCRdb running MiXCR on the 5' RACE reads. The repertoire holds nearly 200,000 distinct CDR3 sequences, more than 15% seen once, with 40% in the top ten. The sample was also linked to a second study, of T cells expressing NK-cell markers. From that report: These clonotypes, the leaders elsewhere, also led the CD3+CD56-NKG2C+ fraction in several donors.

This TCR was recovered from a young woman in good health. The sample comprised CD8+ T cells sorted from blood.

The CDR3 bases are TGTGCCAGCAGAGCCGACGGGGCTGAAGCTTTCTTT. Amino acids: CASRADGAEAFF. The V gene is TRBV12-3 or TRBV12-4, the J gene TRBJ1-1; D not resolved. The CDR3 has 12 amino acids. V was trimmed by 6 bases and J by 6 bases, leaving 11 bases between them.